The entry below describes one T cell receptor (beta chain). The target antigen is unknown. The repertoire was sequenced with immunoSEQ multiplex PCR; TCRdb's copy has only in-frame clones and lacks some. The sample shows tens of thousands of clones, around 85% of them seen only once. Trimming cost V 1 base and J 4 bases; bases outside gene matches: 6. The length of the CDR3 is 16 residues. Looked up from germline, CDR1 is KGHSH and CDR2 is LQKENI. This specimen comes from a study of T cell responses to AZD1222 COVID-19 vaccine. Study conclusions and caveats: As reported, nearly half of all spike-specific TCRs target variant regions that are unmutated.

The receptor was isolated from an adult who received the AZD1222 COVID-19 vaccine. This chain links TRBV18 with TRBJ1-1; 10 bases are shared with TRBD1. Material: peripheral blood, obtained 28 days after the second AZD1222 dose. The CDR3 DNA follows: TGTGCCAGCTCACCACTCGGGACAGGGGTTGGCACTGAAGCTTTCTTT. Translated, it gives CASSPLGTGVGTEAFF.